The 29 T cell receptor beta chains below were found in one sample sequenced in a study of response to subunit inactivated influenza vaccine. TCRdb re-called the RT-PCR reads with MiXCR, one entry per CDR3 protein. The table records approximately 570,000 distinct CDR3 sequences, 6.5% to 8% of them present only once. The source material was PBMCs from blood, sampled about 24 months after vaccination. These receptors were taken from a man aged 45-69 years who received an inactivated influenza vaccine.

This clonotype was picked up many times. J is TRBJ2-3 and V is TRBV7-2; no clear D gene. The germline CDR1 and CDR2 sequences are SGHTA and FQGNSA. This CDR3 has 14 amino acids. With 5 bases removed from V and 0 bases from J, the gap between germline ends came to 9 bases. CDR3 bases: TGTGCCAGCAGCCCGTTTGCCAGCACAGATACGCAGTATTTT. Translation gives CASSPFASTDTQYF.

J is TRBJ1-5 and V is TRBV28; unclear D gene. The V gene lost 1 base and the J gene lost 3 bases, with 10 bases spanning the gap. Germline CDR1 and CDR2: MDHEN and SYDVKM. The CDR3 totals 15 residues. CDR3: CASSLFPGYNQPQHF. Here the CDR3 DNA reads TGTGCCAGCAGTTTATTTCCGGGTTACAATCAGCCCCAGCATTTT.

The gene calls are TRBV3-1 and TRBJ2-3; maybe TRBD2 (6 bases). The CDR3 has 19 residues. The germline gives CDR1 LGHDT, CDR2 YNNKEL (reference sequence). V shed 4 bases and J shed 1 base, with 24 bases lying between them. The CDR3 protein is CASSPPSSGTGVRTDTQYF. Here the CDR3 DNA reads TGTGCCAGCAGCCCACCCTCATCCGGGACTGGGGTTCGCACAGATACGCAGTATTTT.

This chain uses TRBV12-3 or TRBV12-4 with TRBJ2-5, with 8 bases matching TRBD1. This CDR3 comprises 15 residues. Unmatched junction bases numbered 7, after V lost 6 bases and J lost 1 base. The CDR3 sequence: CASSPDRAPQETQYF. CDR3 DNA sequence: TGTGCCAGCAGCCCGGACAGGGCTCCCCAAGAGACCCAGTACTTC.

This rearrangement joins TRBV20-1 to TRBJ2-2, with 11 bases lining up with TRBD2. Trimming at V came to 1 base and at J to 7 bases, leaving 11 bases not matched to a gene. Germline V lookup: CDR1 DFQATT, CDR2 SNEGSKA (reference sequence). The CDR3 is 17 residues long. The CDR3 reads CSARVLAGGLSNGELFF. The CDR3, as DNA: TGCAGTGCTAGAGTGTTAGCGGGGGGGCTAAGTAACGGGGAGCTGTTTTTT.

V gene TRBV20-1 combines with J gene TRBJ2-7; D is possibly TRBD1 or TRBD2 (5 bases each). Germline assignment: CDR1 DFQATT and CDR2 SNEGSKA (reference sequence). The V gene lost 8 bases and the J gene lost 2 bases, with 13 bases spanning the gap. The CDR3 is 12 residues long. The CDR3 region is CSSRDGTYEQYF. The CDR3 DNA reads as TGCAGTTCCCGGGACGGGACCTACGAGCAGTACTTC.

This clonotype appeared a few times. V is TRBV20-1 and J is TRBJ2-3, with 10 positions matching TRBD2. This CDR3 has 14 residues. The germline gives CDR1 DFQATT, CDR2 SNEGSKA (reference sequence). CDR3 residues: CSWTSGISTDTQYF. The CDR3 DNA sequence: TGCAGCTGGACTAGCGGAATTAGCACAGATACGCAGTATTTT.

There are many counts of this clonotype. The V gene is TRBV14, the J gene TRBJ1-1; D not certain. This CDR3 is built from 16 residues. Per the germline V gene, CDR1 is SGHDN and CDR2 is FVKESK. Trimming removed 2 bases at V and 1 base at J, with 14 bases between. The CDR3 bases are TGTGCCAGCAGCCAAATCGTGCCAGGATGGAACACTGAAGCTTTCTTT. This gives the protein CASSQIVPGWNTEAFF.

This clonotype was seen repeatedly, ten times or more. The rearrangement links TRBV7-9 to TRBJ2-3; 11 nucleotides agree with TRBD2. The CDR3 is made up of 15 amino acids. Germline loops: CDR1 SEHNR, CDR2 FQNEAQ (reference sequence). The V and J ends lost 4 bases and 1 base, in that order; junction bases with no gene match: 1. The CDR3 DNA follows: TGTGCCAGCAGCTCGACTAGCGGGGGCACAGATACGCAGTATTTT. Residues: CASSSTSGGTDTQYF.

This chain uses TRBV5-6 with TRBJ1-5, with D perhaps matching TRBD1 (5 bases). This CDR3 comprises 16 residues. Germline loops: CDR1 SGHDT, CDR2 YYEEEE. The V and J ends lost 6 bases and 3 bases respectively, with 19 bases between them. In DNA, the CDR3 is TGTGCCAGCACCCATTGGCGGGGGGTCTCCAATCAGCCCCAGCATTTT. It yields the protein CASTHWRGVSNQPQHF. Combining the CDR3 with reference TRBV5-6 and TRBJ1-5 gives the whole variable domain DAGVTQSPTHLIKTRGQQVTLRCSPKSGHDTVSWYQQALGQGPQFIFQYYEEEERQRGNFPDRFSGHQFPNYSSELNVNALLLGDSALYLCASTHWRGVSNQPQHFGDGTRLSIL.

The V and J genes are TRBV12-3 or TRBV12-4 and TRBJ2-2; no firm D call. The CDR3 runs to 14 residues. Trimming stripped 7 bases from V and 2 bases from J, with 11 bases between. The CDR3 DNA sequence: TGTGCCAGCAAAAGACGGATAAACACCGGGGAGCTGTTTTTT. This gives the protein CASKRRINTGELFF.

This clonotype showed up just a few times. The CDR3 bases are TGTGCCAGTAGTATGAACAGGCGTAGCAGCAATCAGCCCCAGCATTTT. Translating gives CASSMNRRSSNQPQHF. This chain links TRBV19 with TRBJ1-5; tentatively, D is TRBD1 (5 bases). This CDR3 has 16 amino acids. Germline V gives CDR1 LNHDA, CDR2 SQIVND (reference sequence). V was pared by 3 bases and J by 1 base, with 13 bases between.

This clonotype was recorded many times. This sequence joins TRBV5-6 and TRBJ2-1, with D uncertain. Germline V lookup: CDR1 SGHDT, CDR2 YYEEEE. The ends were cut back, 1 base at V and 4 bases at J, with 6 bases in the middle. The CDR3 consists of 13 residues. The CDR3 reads CASSLRAYNEQFF. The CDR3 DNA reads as TGTGCCAGCAGCTTGAGAGCATACAATGAGCAGTTCTTC.

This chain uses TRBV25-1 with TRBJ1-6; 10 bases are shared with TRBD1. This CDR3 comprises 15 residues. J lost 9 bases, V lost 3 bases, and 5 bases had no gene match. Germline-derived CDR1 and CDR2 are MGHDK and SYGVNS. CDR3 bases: TGTGCCAGCAGTGACCAGGGACAGGGGACTTCACCCCTCCACTTT. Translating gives CASSDQGQGTSPLHF.

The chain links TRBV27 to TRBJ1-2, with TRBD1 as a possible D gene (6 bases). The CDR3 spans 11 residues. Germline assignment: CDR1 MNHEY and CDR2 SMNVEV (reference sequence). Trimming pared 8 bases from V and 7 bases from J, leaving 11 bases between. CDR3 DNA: TGTGCCAGCGCGGGGGCTGGTGGCTACACCTTC. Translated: CASAGAGGYTF.

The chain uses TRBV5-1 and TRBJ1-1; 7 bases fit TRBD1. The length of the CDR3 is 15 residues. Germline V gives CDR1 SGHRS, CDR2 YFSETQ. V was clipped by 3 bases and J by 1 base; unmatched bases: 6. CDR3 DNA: TGCGCCAGCAGCTCAGGGGGGAGAGGGAACACTGAAGCTTTCTTT. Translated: CASSSGGRGNTEAFF.

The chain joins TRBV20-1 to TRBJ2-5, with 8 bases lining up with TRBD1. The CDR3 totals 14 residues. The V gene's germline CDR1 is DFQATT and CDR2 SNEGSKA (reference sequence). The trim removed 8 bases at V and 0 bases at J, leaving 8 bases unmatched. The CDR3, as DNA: TGCAGTACCAGACAGGGGACTTACCAAGAGACCCAGTACTTC. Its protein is CSTRQGTYQETQYF.

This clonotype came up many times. The CDR3 DNA is TGCGCCAGCAGCCCAGGGACAGGGGGCTCCTACAATGAGCAGTTCTTC. The encoded protein is CASSPGTGGSYNEQFF. This chain links TRBV4-3 with TRBJ2-1; 11 bases align to TRBD1. The trim removed 4 bases at V and 0 bases at J, leaving 2 bases unmatched. Germline lookup yields CDR1 LGHNA and CDR2 YSLEER. The CDR3 consists of 16 residues.

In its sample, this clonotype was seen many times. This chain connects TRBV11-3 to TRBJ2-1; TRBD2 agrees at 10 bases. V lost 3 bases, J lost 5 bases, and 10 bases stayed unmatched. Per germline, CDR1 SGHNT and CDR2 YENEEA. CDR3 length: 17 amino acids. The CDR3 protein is CASSFDKTSGINNEQFF. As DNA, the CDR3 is TGTGCCAGCAGCTTCGATAAAACTAGCGGGATCAACAATGAGCAGTTCTTC.

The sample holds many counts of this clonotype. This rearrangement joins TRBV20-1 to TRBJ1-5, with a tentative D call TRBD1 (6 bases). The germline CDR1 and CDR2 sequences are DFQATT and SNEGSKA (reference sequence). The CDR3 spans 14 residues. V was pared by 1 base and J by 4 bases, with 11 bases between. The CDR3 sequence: CSARGGTKNQPQHF. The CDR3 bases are TGCAGTGCTAGAGGCGGGACAAAGAATCAGCCCCAGCATTTT.

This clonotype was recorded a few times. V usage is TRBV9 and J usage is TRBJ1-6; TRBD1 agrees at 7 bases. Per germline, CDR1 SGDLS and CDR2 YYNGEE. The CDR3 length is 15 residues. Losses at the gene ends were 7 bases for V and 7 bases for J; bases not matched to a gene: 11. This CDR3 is CASAARGSENSPLHF. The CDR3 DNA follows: TGTGCCAGCGCGGCCAGGGGGTCGGAAAATTCACCCCTCCACTTT.

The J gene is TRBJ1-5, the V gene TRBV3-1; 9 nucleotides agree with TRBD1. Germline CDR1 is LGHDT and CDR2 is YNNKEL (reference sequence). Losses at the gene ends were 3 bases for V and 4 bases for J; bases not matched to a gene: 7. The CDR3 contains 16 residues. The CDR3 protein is CASSHSPGQGNQPQHF. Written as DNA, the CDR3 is TGTGCCAGCAGCCACTCCCCGGGACAGGGTAATCAGCCCCAGCATTTT.

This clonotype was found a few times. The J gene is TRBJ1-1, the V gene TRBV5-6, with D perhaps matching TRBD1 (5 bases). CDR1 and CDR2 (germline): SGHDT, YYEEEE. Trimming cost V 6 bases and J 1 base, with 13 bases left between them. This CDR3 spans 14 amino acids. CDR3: CASTRFQGNTEAFF. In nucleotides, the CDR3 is TGTGCCAGCACCCGATTCCAGGGGAACACTGAAGCTTTCTTT.

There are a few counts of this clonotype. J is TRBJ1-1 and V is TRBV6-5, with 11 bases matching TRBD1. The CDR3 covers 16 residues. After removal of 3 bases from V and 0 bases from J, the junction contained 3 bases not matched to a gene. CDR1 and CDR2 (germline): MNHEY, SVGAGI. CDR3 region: CASSYPGQGVNTEAFF. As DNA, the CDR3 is TGTGCCAGCAGTTATCCGGGACAGGGGGTGAACACTGAAGCTTTCTTT.

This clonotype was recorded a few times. Here the CDR3 reads CASREDNYNEQFF. The DNA for the CDR3 is TGTGCCAGCAGGGAGGACAATTACAATGAGCAGTTCTTC. V is TRBV2 and J is TRBJ2-1; either TRBD1 or TRBD2 may supply D (5 bases each). V dropped 6 bases and J dropped 4 bases, with 10 bases sitting between them. This CDR3 contains 13 residues. Germline V gives CDR1 SNHLY, CDR2 FYNNEI.

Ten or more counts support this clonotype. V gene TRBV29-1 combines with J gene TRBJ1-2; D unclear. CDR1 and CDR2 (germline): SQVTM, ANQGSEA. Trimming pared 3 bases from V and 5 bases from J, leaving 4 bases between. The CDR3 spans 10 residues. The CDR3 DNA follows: TGCAGCGTTGACTCTTATGGCTACACCTTC. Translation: CSVDSYGYTF.

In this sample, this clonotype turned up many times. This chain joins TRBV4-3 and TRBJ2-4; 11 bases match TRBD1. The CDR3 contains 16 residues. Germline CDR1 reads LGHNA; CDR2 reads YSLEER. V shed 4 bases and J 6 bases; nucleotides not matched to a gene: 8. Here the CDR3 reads CASSLQSGTGGNIQYF. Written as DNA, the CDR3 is TGCGCCAGCAGCCTTCAGTCCGGGACAGGGGGAAACATTCAGTACTTC.

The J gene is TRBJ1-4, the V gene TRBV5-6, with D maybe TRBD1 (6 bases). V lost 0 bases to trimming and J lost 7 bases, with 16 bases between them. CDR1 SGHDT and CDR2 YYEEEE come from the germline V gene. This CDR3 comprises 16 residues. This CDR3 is CASSLGASGVSEKLFF. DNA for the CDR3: TGTGCCAGCAGCTTGGGAGCTTCAGGGGTTAGTGAAAAACTGTTTTTT.

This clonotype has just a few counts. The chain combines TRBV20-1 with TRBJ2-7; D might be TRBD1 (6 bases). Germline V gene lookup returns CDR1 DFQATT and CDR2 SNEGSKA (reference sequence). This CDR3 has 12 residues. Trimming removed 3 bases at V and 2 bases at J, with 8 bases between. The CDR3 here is CSASRDTYEQYF. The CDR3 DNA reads TGCAGTGCTAGCCGGGACACCTACGAGCAGTACTTC.